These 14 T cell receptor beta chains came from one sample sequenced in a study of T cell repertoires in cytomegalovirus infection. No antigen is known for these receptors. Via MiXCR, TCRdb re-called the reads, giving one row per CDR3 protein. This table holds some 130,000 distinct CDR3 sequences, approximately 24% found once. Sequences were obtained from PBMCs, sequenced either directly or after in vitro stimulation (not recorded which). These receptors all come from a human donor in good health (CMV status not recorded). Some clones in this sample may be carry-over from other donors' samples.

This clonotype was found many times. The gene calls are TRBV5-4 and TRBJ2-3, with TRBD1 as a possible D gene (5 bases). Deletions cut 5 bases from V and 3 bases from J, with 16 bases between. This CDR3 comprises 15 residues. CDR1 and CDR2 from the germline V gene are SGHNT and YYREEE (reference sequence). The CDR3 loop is CASRDNRGRTDTQYF. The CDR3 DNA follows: TGTGCCAGCAGGGACAACCGCGGTAGGACAGATACGCAGTATTTT.

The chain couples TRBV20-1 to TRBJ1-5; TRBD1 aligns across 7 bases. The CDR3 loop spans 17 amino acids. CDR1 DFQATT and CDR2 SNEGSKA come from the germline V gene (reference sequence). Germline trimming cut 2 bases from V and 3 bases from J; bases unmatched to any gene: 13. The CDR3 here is CSARFPSGTDTNQPQHF. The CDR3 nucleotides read TGCAGTGCTAGATTCCCATCCGGGACAGATACCAATCAGCCCCAGCATTTT.

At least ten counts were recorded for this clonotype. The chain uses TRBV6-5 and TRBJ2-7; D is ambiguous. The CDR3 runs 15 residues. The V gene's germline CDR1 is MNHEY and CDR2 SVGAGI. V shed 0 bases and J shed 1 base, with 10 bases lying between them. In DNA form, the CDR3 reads TGTGCCAGCAGTTACTCCCGTATTCAATCCTACGAGCAGTACTTC. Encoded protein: CASSYSRIQSYEQYF.

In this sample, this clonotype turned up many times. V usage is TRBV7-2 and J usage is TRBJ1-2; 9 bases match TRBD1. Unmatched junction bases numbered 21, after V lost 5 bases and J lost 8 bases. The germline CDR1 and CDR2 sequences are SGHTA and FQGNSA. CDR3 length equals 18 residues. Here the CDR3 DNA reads TGTGCCAGCAGCCCCCGGGGGGGGACAGGGTCCCTATTGAGAGGCTACACCTTC. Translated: CASSPRGGTGSLLRGYTF.

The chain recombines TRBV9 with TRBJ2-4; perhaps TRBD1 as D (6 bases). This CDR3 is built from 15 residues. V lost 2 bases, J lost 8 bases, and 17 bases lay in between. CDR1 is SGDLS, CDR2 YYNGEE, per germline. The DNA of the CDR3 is TGTGCCAGCAGCGTCGGTGTACACCCAGGGGACATTCAGTACTTC. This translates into CASSVGVHPGDIQYF.

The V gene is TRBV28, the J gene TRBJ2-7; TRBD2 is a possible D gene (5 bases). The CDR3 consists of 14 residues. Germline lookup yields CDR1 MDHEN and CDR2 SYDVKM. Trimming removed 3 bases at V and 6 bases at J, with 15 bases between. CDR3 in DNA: TGTGCCAGCAGTTTCCTTGGCGGGCTTTCCGAGCAGTACTTC. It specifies CASSFLGGLSEQYF.

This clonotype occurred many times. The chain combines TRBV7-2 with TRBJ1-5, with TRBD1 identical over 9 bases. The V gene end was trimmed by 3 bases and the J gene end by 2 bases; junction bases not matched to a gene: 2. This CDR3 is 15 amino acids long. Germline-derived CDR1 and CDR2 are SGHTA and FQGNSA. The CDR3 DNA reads TGTGCCAGCAGCTTCCGGGACAGGGGCAATCAGCCCCAGCATTTT. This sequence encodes CASSFRDRGNQPQHF.

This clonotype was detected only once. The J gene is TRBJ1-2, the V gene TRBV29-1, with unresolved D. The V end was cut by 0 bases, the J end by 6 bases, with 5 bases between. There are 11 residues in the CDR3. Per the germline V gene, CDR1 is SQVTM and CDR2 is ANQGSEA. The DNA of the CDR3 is TGCAGCGTTGAAGATCGAAATGGCTACACCTTC. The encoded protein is CSVEDRNGYTF.

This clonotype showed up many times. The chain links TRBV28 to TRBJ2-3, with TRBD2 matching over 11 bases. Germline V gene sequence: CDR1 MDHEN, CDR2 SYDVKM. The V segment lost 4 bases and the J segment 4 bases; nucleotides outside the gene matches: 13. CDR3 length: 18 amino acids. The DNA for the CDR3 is TGTGCCAGCAGTTACCCATTTTTACTAGCGGGAGAGCCAGATACGCAGTATTTT. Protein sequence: CASSYPFLLAGEPDTQYF.

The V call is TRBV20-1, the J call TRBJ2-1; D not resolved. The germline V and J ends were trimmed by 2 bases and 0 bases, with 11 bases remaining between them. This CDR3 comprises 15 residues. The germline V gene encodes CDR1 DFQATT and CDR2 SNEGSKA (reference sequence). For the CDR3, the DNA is TGCAGTGCTAGACCGGTCGCGGCCTCCTACAATGAGCAGTTCTTC. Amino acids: CSARPVAASYNEQFF.

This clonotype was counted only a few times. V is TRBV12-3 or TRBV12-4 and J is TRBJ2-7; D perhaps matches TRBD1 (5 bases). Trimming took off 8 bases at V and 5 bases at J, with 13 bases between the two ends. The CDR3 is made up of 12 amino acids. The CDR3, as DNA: TGTGCCAGCCAACGATGGGGCAACGAGCAGTACGTC. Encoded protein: CASQRWGNEQYV.

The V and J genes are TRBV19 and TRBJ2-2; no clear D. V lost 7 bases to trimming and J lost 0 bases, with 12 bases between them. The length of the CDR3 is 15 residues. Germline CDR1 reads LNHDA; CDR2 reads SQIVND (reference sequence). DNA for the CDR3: TGTGCCAGTAATGCCGAACCAGCGAACACCGGGGAGCTGTTTTTT. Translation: CASNAEPANTGELFF.

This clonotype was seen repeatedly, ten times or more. In nucleotides, the CDR3 is TGTGCCAGCAGCTTGATGGAGGGTACTGGAGAGCAGTACTTC. Encoded protein: CASSLMEGTGEQYF. This chain uses TRBV7-9 with TRBJ2-7, with a tentative D call TRBD2 (6 bases). Germline values: CDR1 SEHNR, CDR2 FQNEAQ (reference sequence). The CDR3 has 14 residues. V was cut by 3 bases and J by 7 bases, with 16 bases left in between. The complete variable domain, with remaining parts taken from reference TRBV7-9 and TRBJ2-7, reads DTGVSQNPRHKITKRGQNVTFRCDPISEHNRLYWYRQTLGQGPEFLTYFQNEAQLEKSRLLSDRFSAERPKGSFSTLEIQRTEQGDSAMYLCASSLMEGTGEQYFGPGTRLTVT.

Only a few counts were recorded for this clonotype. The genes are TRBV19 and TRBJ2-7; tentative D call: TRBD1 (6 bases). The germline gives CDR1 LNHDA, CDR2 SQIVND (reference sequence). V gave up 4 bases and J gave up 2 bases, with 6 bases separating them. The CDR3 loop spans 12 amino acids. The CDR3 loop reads CASSRDTYEQYV. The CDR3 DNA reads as TGTGCCAGTAGTAGGGACACCTACGAGCAGTACGTC.